This T cell receptor beta chain was recorded in a study of shared clonotypes between healthy human individuals. Clones were sequenced by immunoSEQ multiplex PCR, and TCRdb holds only the in-frame ones, with some missing. The sample includes 2.3 million or so clones, over 85% of them seen just once. The CDR3 covers 16 residues. Losses at the gene ends were 0 bases for V and 7 bases for J; bases not matched to a gene: 7. Germline V gene sequence: CDR1 SGHTA, CDR2 FQGTGA. The receptor was isolated from a man between 18 and 29 years old in good health. Some clones in this sample may be carry-over from other donors' samples. J is TRBJ2-1 and V is TRBV7-3, with 9 positions matching TRBD2. Sequenced material: naive CD4+ T cells from PBMCs. Described subset: CD45RA+ positively selected. CDR3 coding DNA: TGTGCCAGCAGCTTAACGTCGACTAGCGGAAGGAATGAGCAGTTCTTC. Protein product: CASSLTSTSGRNEQFF.